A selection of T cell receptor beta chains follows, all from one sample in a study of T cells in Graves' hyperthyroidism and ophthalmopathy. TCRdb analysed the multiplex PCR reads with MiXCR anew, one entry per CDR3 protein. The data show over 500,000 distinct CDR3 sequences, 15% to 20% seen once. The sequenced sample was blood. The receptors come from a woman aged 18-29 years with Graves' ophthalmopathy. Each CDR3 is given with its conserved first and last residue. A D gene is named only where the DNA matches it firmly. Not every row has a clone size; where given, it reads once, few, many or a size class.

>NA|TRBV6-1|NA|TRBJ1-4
TGTGCCAGCATAGAAGGGGGGGGGGATGAAAAACTGTTTTTT
CASIEGGGDEKLFF
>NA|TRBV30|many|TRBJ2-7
TGTGCCTGGAGCACCTTTGAAGGTTTGTACGAGCAGTACTTC
CAWSTFEGLYEQYF
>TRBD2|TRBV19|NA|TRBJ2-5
TGTGCCAGTAGTATGGGACTAGCGGGAAAAGAGACCCAGTACTTC
CASSMGLAGKETQYF
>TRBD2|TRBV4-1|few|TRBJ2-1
TGCGCCAGCAGCCAAACCGGGACTAGCGGGAGGGTTGAGCAGTTCTTC
CASSQTGTSGRVEQFF
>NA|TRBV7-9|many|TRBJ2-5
TGTGCCAGCAGCCCAGCCAGCGGGTCCTCCCAAGAGACCCAGTACTTC
CASSPASGSSQETQYF
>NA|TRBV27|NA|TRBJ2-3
TGTGCCAGCAGTTTAAACGCTAACAGGCCCACAGATACGCAGTATTTT
CASSLNANRPTDTQYF
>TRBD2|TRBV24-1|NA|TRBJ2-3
TGTGCCACCAGTGATTTGGCTAGCGGGAGGGCCGGAGATACGCAGTATTTT
CATSDLASGRAGDTQYF
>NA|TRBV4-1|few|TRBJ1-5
TGCGCCAGCAGCCAAGATGTTGTAGGGGCGAGCAATCAGCCCCAGCATTTT
CASSQDVVGASNQPQHF
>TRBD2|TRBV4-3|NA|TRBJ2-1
TGCGCCAGCAGCCAAAGACTAGCGGACTCCTACAATGAGCAGTTCTTC
CASSQRLADSYNEQFF
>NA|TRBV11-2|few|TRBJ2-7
TGTGCCAGCAGCTTAGCCGGGTCCGGGCAGTACTTC
CASSLAGSGQYF
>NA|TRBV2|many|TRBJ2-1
TGTGCCAGCCAAACCAGGGGTCTCGATGAGCAGTTCTTC
CASQTRGLDEQFF
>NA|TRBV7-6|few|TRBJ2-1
TGTGCCAGCAGCTTGTCAACAGGGATAAACAATGAGCAGTTCTTC
CASSLSTGINNEQFF
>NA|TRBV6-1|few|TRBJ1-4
TGTGCCAGCAGATACTTAAACGGGGAAAAACTGTTTTTT
CASRYLNGEKLFF
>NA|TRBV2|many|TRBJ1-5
TGTGCCAGCAGTGACGTACTGACGGCTCAGCCCCAGCATTTT
CASSDVLTAQPQHF
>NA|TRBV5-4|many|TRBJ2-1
TGTGCCAGCAGCTTTCGGGGGAGTGGTGAGCAGTTCTTC
CASSFRGSGEQFF
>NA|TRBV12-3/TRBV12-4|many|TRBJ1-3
TGTGCCAGTGGAGGGAGCTCTGGAAACACCATATATTTT
CASGGSSGNTIYF
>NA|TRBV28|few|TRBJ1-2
TGTGCCAGCAGTTTAATCTCTCGTAGTCTGGGCTACACCTTC
CASSLISRSLGYTF
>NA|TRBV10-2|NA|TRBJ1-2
TGCGCCAGCAGTACAACAGGGCCCGTCTATGGCTACACCTTC
CASSTTGPVYGYTF
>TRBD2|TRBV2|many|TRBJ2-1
TGTGCCAGCCCCCGACTAGCGGGGGTCAGCTCCTACAATGAGCAGTTCTTC
CASPRLAGVSSYNEQFF
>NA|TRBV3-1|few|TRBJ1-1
TGTGCCAGCAGCCAAGAAACGGGCACTCAGGGGACTGAAGCTTTCTTT
CASSQETGTQGTEAFF
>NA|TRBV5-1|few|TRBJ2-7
TGCGCCAGCAGCTTTGAAGGGGGTTATTACGAGCAGTACTTC
CASSFEGGYYEQYF
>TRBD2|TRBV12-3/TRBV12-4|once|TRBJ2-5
TGTGCCAGCAGCCCACATTCTCTAGCGGGAGGGCCAGAGGAGACCCAGTACTTC
CASSPHSLAGGPEETQYF